The TCR beta chain under discussion was sequenced for a study of blood T cell repertoires in COVID-19. At the level of the study: Samples of COVID-19 (acute and convalescent) were obtained from the United States, Italy and Spain. Nucleic acid was either cDNA or gDNA, and it came from T cells, B-cell-depleted T cells, or PBMCs.

Source study methods: Amplified reference gene primers provided the basis for estimating nucleated cell counts. Sequenced by immunoSEQ multiplex PCR; TCRdb stores in-frame clones only, minus some. D and trimming come from the DNA, and the V and J calls and clone size come from that table. The sample yields about 210,000 clones, 92% seen once. V was pared by 3 bases and J by 5 bases, with 6 bases of the junction left unmatched. CDR1 and CDR2 from the germline V gene are SGHKS and YYEKEE (reference sequence). CDR3 length: 14 residues. The sequence was obtained from a man aged 25-40 years with acute or convalescent COVID-19. The sequenced material came from peripheral blood. V gene TRBV5-5 combines with J gene TRBJ1-2, with 8 nucleotides matching TRBD1. CDR3 amino acids: CASSSLQGGYGYTF. The CDR3 coding sequence is TGTGCCAGCAGCTCACTACAGGGGGGATATGGCTACACCTTC.